The sequence of this T cell receptor (beta chain) was determined in a study of cytomegalovirus exposure and HLA in healthy donors. The repertoire was sequenced with immunoSEQ multiplex PCR; TCRdb's copy has only in-frame clones and lacks some. The sample holds 120,000 to 150,000 clones, 70% to 90% seen once. With respect to this clone: What it binds is unknown.

Study findings and constraints: Subsequent analysis revealed that first-cohort TCR clusters tended to co-occur in the 120 or so validation repertoires.

CDR1 is SGDLS, CDR2 YYNGEE, per germline. After removal of 4 bases from V and 2 bases from J, the junction contained 13 bases not matched to a gene. This CDR3 region has 17 residues. The material sequenced was PBMCs. V usage is TRBV9 and J usage is TRBJ1-2; TRBD1 matches 8 bases. The sequence derives from a woman younger than 30 in good health and CMV-seropositive. CDR3 nucleotides: TGTGCCAGCAGCTCGAACCCTTCAGGGGGCCGGAACTATGGCTACACCTTC. This gives the protein CASSSNPSGGRNYGYTF.